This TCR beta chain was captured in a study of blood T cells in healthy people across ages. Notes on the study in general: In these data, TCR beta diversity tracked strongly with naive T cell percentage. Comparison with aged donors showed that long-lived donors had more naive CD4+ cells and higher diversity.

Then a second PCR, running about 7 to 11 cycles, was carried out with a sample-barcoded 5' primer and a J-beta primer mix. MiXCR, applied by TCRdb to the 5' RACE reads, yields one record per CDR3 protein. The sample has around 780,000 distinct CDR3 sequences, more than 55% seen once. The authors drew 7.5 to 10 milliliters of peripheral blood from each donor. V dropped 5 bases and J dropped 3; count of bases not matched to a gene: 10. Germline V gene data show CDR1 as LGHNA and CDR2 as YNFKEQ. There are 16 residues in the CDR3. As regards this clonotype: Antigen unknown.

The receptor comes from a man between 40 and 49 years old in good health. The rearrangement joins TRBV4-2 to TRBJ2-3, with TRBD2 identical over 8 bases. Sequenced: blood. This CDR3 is CASSYRLAQKTDTQYF. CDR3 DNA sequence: TGTGCCAGCAGCTACCGACTAGCGCAAAAGACAGATACGCAGTATTTT.